This T cell receptor beta chain was recorded in a study of read filtering for tumor transcriptome and immune sequencing. Study-level points and caveats: IR-seq captured clonotypes deeper and more reliably than RNA-seq. About 82% of IR-seq clonotypes had a single read, yet these held 3.5% to 4.5% of reads. Dropping single-read clonotypes raised IR-seq and RNA-seq shared-clonotype correlation.

A few counts support this clonotype. Antigen: not known. From approximately 430 ng of RNA, a library with molecular barcoded alpha/delta and beta/gamma adaptors was made. One entry per CDR3 protein results from TCRdb running MiXCR on the reads. The data show about 57,000 distinct CDR3 sequences, 20% to 25% seen once. The receptor was isolated from a donor at least 40 years old with multiple myeloma. The sequenced sample consisted of a population of CD138-negative cells sorted from bone marrow.

The CDR3 loop reads CASSPRSSGGSYEQYF. As DNA, the CDR3 is TGTGCCAGCAGCCCCCGAAGTAGCGGAGGGTCCTACGAGCAGTACTTC. The chain employs TRBV7-9 and TRBJ2-7; possible D gene TRBD2, 6 bases. The germline gives CDR1 SEHNR, CDR2 FQNEAQ (reference sequence). This CDR3 has 16 residues. The ends were cut back, 5 bases at V and 1 base at J, with 18 bases in the middle.